What follows is one T cell receptor beta chain and its context. The sample is drawn from a study of blood T cell repertoires in COVID-19. About the study: Specimens from acute and convalescent COVID-19 originated in the United States, Italy and Spain. PBMCs, B-cell-depleted T cells, or T cells provided the cDNA or gDNA that made up the material.

Per the authors' pipeline: Nucleated cell number was recorded as an estimate derived from reference gene primer amplification. Repertoires were generated with immunoSEQ multiplex PCR, while TCRdb's copy carries only in-frame clones and drops some. From that table come the V and J calls and clone size; the DNA was used to work out D and trimming. Of about 60,000 clones listed, around 85% were seen once; the top ten hold about 16%. Trimming took off 8 bases at V and 4 bases at J, with 12 bases between the two ends. CDR1 is LNHDA and CDR2 is SQIVND in the germline V gene (reference sequence). The CDR3 is 14 residues long.

The chain couples TRBV19 to TRBJ2-6; D is unresolved. The source material was peripheral blood. The origin of this receptor is a human donor in a cohort sampled during active COVID-19. DNA for the CDR3: TGTGCCAGTCAACTAACTGAGGGGGCCAACGTCCTGACTTTC. It yields the protein CASQLTEGANVLTF.